The clone carrying this TCR beta chain was seen more than once but under ten times. Antigen specificity is unknown. The data derive from a study of early T cells in non-severe SARS-CoV-2 infection. The study, taken as a whole, reports: The matching step, a VDJdb search, favored anti-spike CD8 responses and missed private and CD4 specificities.

In germline, CDR1 is SGHTS, CDR2 YDEGEE. CDR3 length: 14 amino acids. V dropped 1 base and J dropped 3 bases, with 10 bases sitting between them. Individually, cDNA molecules had unique molecular identifiers attached to them. One entry per CDR3 protein results from TCRdb running MiXCR on the 5' RACE reads. This table has roughly 70,000 distinct CDR3 sequences, 20% to 25% appearing once. The sequenced sample was whole blood, obtained at baseline. This chain joins TRBV5-8 and TRBJ1-2; unclear D gene. This sequence was found in an adult who was a healthcare worker with PCR-confirmed SARS-CoV-2 infection or an uninfected control (not recorded which). The CDR3 region is CASSLRAGYYGYTF. The DNA of the CDR3 is TGTGCCAGCAGCTTGCGGGCCGGATACTATGGCTACACCTTC.